This note documents a single TCR beta chain sequence. The antigen remains undetermined. The entry originates in a study of T cell responses to AZD1222 COVID-19 vaccine. Second doses at about 4 or about 12 weeks were pooled. Findings and caveats of the study: Baseline antibody screening turned up just six seropositive AZD1222 recipients. Among spike-specific TCRs, nearly half reportedly target unmutated variant regions. CD4 TCRs linked to vaccination spanned spike, dominating at 160-218 and 743-854.

J lost 0 bases, V lost 6 bases, and 20 bases had no gene match. CDR3 length equals 21 residues. Looked up from germline, CDR1 is MNHNY and CDR2 is SVGAGI (reference sequence). Generated by immunoSEQ multiplex PCR, the TCRdb table keeps only in-frame clones and is missing some. The table has 75,000 or so clones, around 90% seen once. Sequencing used peripheral blood, obtained 28 days after the second AZD1222 dose. This receptor was obtained from an adult who received the AZD1222 COVID-19 vaccine. This rearrangement joins TRBV6-6 to TRBJ1-3, with 10 nucleotides matching TRBD1. The CDR3 loop is CASSAGVGQGKRASSGNTIYF. DNA of the CDR3: TGTGCCAGCAGCGCGGGGGTGGGACAGGGGAAACGAGCGAGCTCTGGAAACACCATATATTTT.